A selection of T cell receptor beta chains follows, all from one sample in a study of response to subunit inactivated influenza vaccine. MiXCR was run by TCRdb on the RT-PCR reads, yielding one entry per CDR3 protein. The data show fewer than 250,000 distinct CDR3 sequences, with around an eighth seen just once and approximately 25% held by the top ten. The sample here was CD8+ T cells sorted from PBMCs, taken more than 4 days after vaccination. Every receptor here comes from a man aged 50 or older who received an inactivated influenza vaccine. Both conserved end residues are part of each CDR3. The D gene is left open where the match is weak. Only some rows state a clone size, as once, few, many or a class for expanded clones.

CDR3 protein: CASSPGTSGDTDTQYF
CDR3 DNA: TGTGCCAGCAGCCCTGGGACTAGCGGGGACACAGATACGCAGTATTTT
clone size: few
J gene: TRBJ2-3
D gene: TRBD2
V gene: TRBV27

CDR3 protein: CASSLRNTEAFF
CDR3 DNA: TGTGCCAGCAGCTTACGAAACACTGAAGCTTTCTTT
clone size: many
J gene: TRBJ1-1
D gene: .
V gene: TRBV11-2

CDR3 protein: CASSLLPPSGFGTQYF
CDR3 DNA: TGTGCCAGCAGCTTGCTTCCACCTAGTGGGTTCGGGACCCAGTACTTC
clone size: few
J gene: TRBJ2-5
D gene: .
V gene: TRBV5-6

CDR3 protein: CASSFGPGELFF
CDR3 DNA: TGTGCCAGCAGTTTTGGTCCCGGGGAGCTGTTTTTT
clone size: many
J gene: TRBJ2-2
D gene: .
V gene: TRBV12-3/TRBV12-4

CDR3 protein: CATSDWGKGPDTQYF
CDR3 DNA: TGTGCCACCAGTGATTGGGGGAAGGGTCCAGATACGCAGTATTTT
clone size: .
J gene: TRBJ2-3
D gene: .
V gene: TRBV24-1

CDR3 protein: CASSPGRIYNSPLHF
CDR3 DNA: TGTGCCAGCAGTCCCGGACGGATCTATAATTCACCCCTCCACTTT
clone size: few
J gene: TRBJ1-6
D gene: .
V gene: TRBV28

CDR3 protein: CASSQKRTSGGTDTQYF
CDR3 DNA: TGCGCCAGCAGCCAAAAAAGGACTAGCGGGGGCACAGATACGCAGTATTTT
clone size: many
J gene: TRBJ2-3
D gene: TRBD2
V gene: TRBV5-1

CDR3 protein: CASSFWASYEQYF
CDR3 DNA: TGTGCCAGCAGCTTTTGGGCGAGCTACGAGCAGTACTTC
clone size: .
J gene: TRBJ2-7
D gene: .
V gene: TRBV5-6

CDR3 protein: CATTGGASGYQETQYF
CDR3 DNA: TGTGCTACCACGGGTGGAGCTAGCGGTTATCAAGAGACCCAGTACTTC
clone size: few
J gene: TRBJ2-5
D gene: TRBD2
V gene: TRBV6-1

CDR3 protein: CASSPLGTGSYNEQFF
CDR3 DNA: TGTGCCAGCAGCCCCTTGGGGACCGGATCCTACAATGAGCAGTTCTTC
clone size: .
J gene: TRBJ2-1
D gene: .
V gene: TRBV28

CDR3 protein: CASSQVDGPREKLFF
CDR3 DNA: TGCGCCAGCAGCCAAGTAGACGGTCCCAGGGAAAAACTGTTTTTT
clone size: .
J gene: TRBJ1-4
D gene: .
V gene: TRBV4-1

CDR3 protein: CASSQDRDKNIQYF
CDR3 DNA: TGTGCCAGCAGCCAAGACAGGGACAAAAACATTCAGTACTTC
clone size: .
J gene: TRBJ2-4
D gene: .
V gene: TRBV4-2

CDR3 protein: CASSSLTGLYNEQFF
CDR3 DNA: TGTGCCAGCAGTTCCCTTACAGGCCTATACAATGAGCAGTTCTTC
clone size: few
J gene: TRBJ2-1
D gene: .
V gene: TRBV6-5

CDR3 protein: CSAREAADHEQFF
CDR3 DNA: TGCAGTGCTAGAGAAGCTGCGGATCATGAGCAGTTCTTC
clone size: many
J gene: TRBJ2-1
D gene: .
V gene: TRBV20-1

CDR3 protein: CASSLSGGYNEQFF
CDR3 DNA: TGTGCCAGCAGCTTATCGGGGGGCTACAATGAGCAGTTCTTC
clone size: many
J gene: TRBJ2-1
D gene: TRBD2
V gene: TRBV7-9

CDR3 protein: CASKRGESSYEQYF
CDR3 DNA: TGTGCCAGCAAAAGGGGGGAGAGCTCCTACGAGCAGTACTTC
clone size: many
J gene: TRBJ2-7
D gene: .
V gene: TRBV12-3/TRBV12-4

CDR3 protein: CASSRGDSGANVLTF
CDR3 DNA: TGTGCCAGCAGCAGAGGGGACTCTGGGGCCAACGTCCTGACTTTC
clone size: .
J gene: TRBJ2-6
D gene: .
V gene: TRBV9

CDR3 protein: CSARDGTSGDNEQFF
CDR3 DNA: TGCAGTGCTAGAGATGGGACTAGCGGGGACAATGAGCAGTTCTTC
clone size: few
J gene: TRBJ2-1
D gene: TRBD2
V gene: TRBV20-1

CDR3 protein: CSARDPTGSYNEQFF
CDR3 DNA: TGCAGTGCTAGAGACCCGACAGGATCCTACAATGAGCAGTTCTTC
clone size: .
J gene: TRBJ2-1
D gene: .
V gene: TRBV20-1

CDR3 protein: CASSLAASGTDTQYF
CDR3 DNA: TGTGCCAGCAGCTTAGCTGCTAGCGGGACTGATACGCAGTATTTT
clone size: few
J gene: TRBJ2-3
D gene: TRBD2
V gene: TRBV7-9

CDR3 protein: CASRPDRAGEKLFF
CDR3 DNA: TGTGCCAGCAGGCCGGACAGGGCGGGGGAAAAACTGTTTTTT
clone size: .
J gene: TRBJ1-4
D gene: TRBD1
V gene: TRBV6-1

CDR3 protein: CASTLLQGKDNEKLFF
CDR3 DNA: TGCGCCAGCACCCTTCTACAGGGGAAGGATAATGAAAAACTGTTTTTT
clone size: .
J gene: TRBJ1-4
D gene: TRBD1
V gene: TRBV4-1

CDR3 protein: CASSSYAGQGSYGYTF
CDR3 DNA: TGTGCCAGCAGCTCCTACGCTGGACAGGGGAGCTATGGCTACACCTTC
clone size: .
J gene: TRBJ1-2
D gene: TRBD1
V gene: TRBV7-6

CDR3 protein: CASSLGRDGWYF
CDR3 DNA: TGCGCCAGCAGCTTAGGCAGGGACGGTTGGTACTTC
clone size: few
J gene: TRBJ2-5
D gene: .
V gene: TRBV5-1

CDR3 protein: CASKEGSYNEQFF
CDR3 DNA: TGTGCCAGCAAGGAGGGCTCCTACAATGAGCAGTTCTTC
clone size: many
J gene: TRBJ2-1
D gene: .
V gene: TRBV12-3/TRBV12-4

CDR3 protein: CATLGSGANVLTF
CDR3 DNA: TGTGCCACCCTAGGCTCTGGGGCCAACGTCCTGACTTTC
clone size: few
J gene: TRBJ2-6
D gene: .
V gene: TRBV6-1

CDR3 protein: CASTGGSYGYTF
CDR3 DNA: TGTGCCAGCACCGGAGGGTCCTATGGCTACACCTTC
clone size: .
J gene: TRBJ1-2
D gene: .
V gene: TRBV6-2/TRBV6-3

CDR3 protein: CASNMGWTGLHEQYF
CDR3 DNA: TGTGCCAGTAATATGGGATGGACAGGGTTACACGAGCAGTACTTC
clone size: .
J gene: TRBJ2-7
D gene: TRBD1
V gene: TRBV19

CDR3 protein: CASSLAGGPNTGELFF
CDR3 DNA: TGTGCCAGCAGTTTAGCGGGGGGGCCGAACACCGGGGAGCTGTTTTTT
clone size: .
J gene: TRBJ2-2
D gene: TRBD2
V gene: TRBV28

CDR3 protein: CASSQDTGGNCEAFF
CDR3 DNA: TGTGCCAGCAGCCAAGATACAGGGGGAAACTGTGAAGCTTTCTTT
clone size: many
J gene: TRBJ1-1
D gene: TRBD1
V gene: TRBV3-1

CDR3 protein: CASSYATGADHYEQYF
CDR3 DNA: TGTGCCAGCAGTTACGCGACAGGGGCCGACCACTACGAGCAGTACTTC
clone size: .
J gene: TRBJ2-7
D gene: TRBD1
V gene: TRBV28

CDR3 protein: CSADPQITYNEQFF
CDR3 DNA: TGCAGCGCAGACCCCCAGATAACCTACAATGAGCAGTTCTTC
clone size: .
J gene: TRBJ2-1
D gene: .
V gene: TRBV29-1

CDR3 protein: CATSRDHGRNNEQFF
CDR3 DNA: TGTGCCACCAGCAGAGATCACGGCAGAAACAATGAGCAGTTCTTC
clone size: .
J gene: TRBJ2-1
D gene: .
V gene: TRBV15

CDR3 protein: CASSPRTGSSYEQYF
CDR3 DNA: TGTGCCAGCAGTCCACGGACAGGGAGCTCCTACGAGCAGTACTTC
clone size: many
J gene: TRBJ2-7
D gene: TRBD1
V gene: TRBV12-3/TRBV12-4

CDR3 protein: CASSHIGAGEVAGVDNEQFF
CDR3 DNA: TGCGCCAGCAGCCATATTGGGGCGGGGGAGGTGGCGGGAGTCGACAATGAGCAGTTCTTC
clone size: few
J gene: TRBJ2-1
D gene: TRBD2
V gene: TRBV4-3

CDR3 protein: CASSPDGRGGNQPQHF
CDR3 DNA: TGTGCCAGCAGCCCCGACGGGAGGGGTGGCAATCAGCCCCAGCATTTT
clone size: .
J gene: TRBJ1-5
D gene: .
V gene: TRBV7-9

CDR3 protein: CASSIDFTESTEAFF
CDR3 DNA: TGTGCCAGTAGTATAGATTTTACCGAGAGCACTGAAGCTTTCTTT
clone size: .
J gene: TRBJ1-1
D gene: .
V gene: TRBV19

CDR3 protein: CASSPRGVSTDTQYF
CDR3 DNA: TGTGCCAGCAGCCCGCGGGGGGTGAGCACAGATACGCAGTATTTT
clone size: few
J gene: TRBJ2-3
D gene: TRBD2
V gene: TRBV7-6

CDR3 protein: CANSLAWGTEAFF
CDR3 DNA: TGCGCCAACAGCTTGGCCTGGGGTACTGAAGCTTTCTTT
clone size: .
J gene: TRBJ1-1
D gene: .
V gene: TRBV5-1

CDR3 protein: CASSLGDGPYEQYF
CDR3 DNA: TGCGCCAGCAGCTTGGGGGACGGCCCCTACGAGCAGTACTTC
clone size: .
J gene: TRBJ2-7
D gene: .
V gene: TRBV5-1

CDR3 protein: CASSPGWPQHF
CDR3 DNA: TGTGCCAGCAGTCCGGGTTGGCCCCAGCATTTT
clone size: few
J gene: TRBJ1-5
D gene: .
V gene: TRBV6-2/TRBV6-3

CDR3 protein: CSARSDRTPYNEQFF
CDR3 DNA: TGCAGTGCTCGGAGTGACAGGACTCCTTACAATGAGCAGTTCTTC
clone size: .
J gene: TRBJ2-1
D gene: .
V gene: TRBV20-1

CDR3 protein: CASSYSKTPRGTEAFF
CDR3 DNA: TGTGCCAGCAGTTACTCTAAGACCCCCAGAGGCACTGAAGCTTTCTTT
clone size: many
J gene: TRBJ1-1
D gene: .
V gene: TRBV6-5

CDR3 protein: CASSQDSTGSFFEQYF
CDR3 DNA: TGCGCCAGCAGCCAAGATTCGACAGGGTCATTCTTCGAGCAGTACTTC
clone size: many
J gene: TRBJ2-7
D gene: TRBD1
V gene: TRBV4-3

CDR3 protein: CASSLATSGNEQFF
CDR3 DNA: TGTGCCAGCAGTTTAGCTACTAGTGGTAATGAGCAGTTCTTC
clone size: few
J gene: TRBJ2-1
D gene: .
V gene: TRBV12-3/TRBV12-4

CDR3 protein: CASSLGVGYGYTF
CDR3 DNA: TGTGCCAGCAGCTTAGGTGTTGGCTATGGCTACACCTTC
clone size: few
J gene: TRBJ1-2
D gene: .
V gene: TRBV7-9

CDR3 protein: CASSQESGNEQFF
CDR3 DNA: TGTGCCAGCAGCCAGGAGTCGGGGAATGAGCAGTTCTTC
clone size: .
J gene: TRBJ2-1
D gene: .
V gene: TRBV7-8

CDR3 protein: CASSDGVFGTDTQYF
CDR3 DNA: TGTGCCAGCAGTGACGGCGTTTTTGGCACAGATACGCAGTATTTT
clone size: many
J gene: TRBJ2-3
D gene: .
V gene: TRBV2

CDR3 protein: CASRTSGDHNEQFF
CDR3 DNA: TGTGCCAGCCGAACTAGCGGGGATCACAATGAGCAGTTCTTC
clone size: .
J gene: TRBJ2-1
D gene: TRBD2
V gene: TRBV7-9

CDR3 protein: CASSVYPRTGLEDEQYF
CDR3 DNA: TGTGCCAGCTCCGTATATCCCCGGACAGGTCTAGAGGACGAGCAGTACTTC
clone size: .
J gene: TRBJ2-7
D gene: TRBD1
V gene: TRBV18

CDR3 protein: CASSEGRSSYNEQFF
CDR3 DNA: TGCGCCAGCAGCGAGGGACGGAGCTCCTACAATGAGCAGTTCTTC
clone size: many
J gene: TRBJ2-1
D gene: .
V gene: TRBV5-1

CDR3 protein: CASSHREDGTDTQYF
CDR3 DNA: TGTGCCAGCAGCCACAGGGAGGATGGCACAGATACGCAGTATTTT
clone size: .
J gene: TRBJ2-3
D gene: .
V gene: TRBV6-2/TRBV6-3

CDR3 protein: CASSVASSGANVLTF
CDR3 DNA: TGTGCCAGCAGCGTAGCCAGCTCTGGGGCCAACGTCCTGACTTTC
clone size: .
J gene: TRBJ2-6
D gene: .
V gene: TRBV9

CDR3 protein: CASSLGALSYEQYF
CDR3 DNA: TGTGCCAGCAGTCTGGGCGCTCTCTCCTACGAGCAGTACTTC
clone size: few
J gene: TRBJ2-7
D gene: .
V gene: TRBV27

CDR3 protein: CASSWGGGSNNEQFF
CDR3 DNA: TGTGCCAGCAGCTGGGGTGGGGGTTCGAACAATGAGCAGTTCTTC
clone size: .
J gene: TRBJ2-1
D gene: .
V gene: TRBV27

CDR3 protein: CASSDGGAGYNEQFF
CDR3 DNA: TGTGCCAGCAGTGACGGGGGGGCCGGCTACAATGAGCAGTTCTTC
clone size: few
J gene: TRBJ2-1
D gene: TRBD2
V gene: TRBV6-1

CDR3 protein: CASSARLAEKLSYEQYF
CDR3 DNA: TGTGCCAGCAGCGCCAGACTAGCGGAAAAACTGTCCTACGAGCAGTACTTC
clone size: few
J gene: TRBJ2-7
D gene: TRBD2
V gene: TRBV4-2

CDR3 protein: CATSRIMGDRNEKLFF
CDR3 DNA: TGTGCCACCAGCAGAATTATGGGGGACAGAAATGAAAAACTGTTTTTT
clone size: many
J gene: TRBJ1-4
D gene: TRBD1
V gene: TRBV15

CDR3 protein: CATSRDRTRVYEQYF
CDR3 DNA: TGTGCCACCAGCAGAGATCGTACGAGGGTGTACGAGCAGTACTTC
clone size: .
J gene: TRBJ2-7
D gene: .
V gene: TRBV15